The clone carrying this T cell receptor (beta chain) was observed a few times. Trimming shortened V by 2 bases and J by 5 bases, and 15 bases separated the two germline ends. Germline CDR1 MNHEY, CDR2 SVGAGI. CDR3 size: 15 residues. The sample comes from a study of blood T cell repertoires in COVID-19. Study-wide background: Material from acute and convalescent COVID-19 was sourced from the United States, Italy and Spain.

Before being deemed recovered, Cohort 3 donors had two negative PCRs, clearance, or symptom resolution. In the original processing: Estimation of nucleated cell counts relied on the amplification of reference gene primers. Sequenced by immunoSEQ multiplex PCR; TCRdb stores in-frame clones only, minus some. V, J and clone size are those of that table, while D and trimming were read from the DNA. This sample has more than 150,000 clones, with roughly 82% found just once. The chain links TRBV6-5 to TRBJ1-1; no definite D call. Sequencing was carried out using PBMCs or T cells enriched from blood (not recorded which). This TCR was recovered from a man aged 45 to 65 who had recovered from COVID-19. In DNA, the CDR3 is TGTGCCAGCAGTTACCGAACAGTCTCTGGGACTGAAGCTTTCTTT. Protein product: CASSYRTVSGTEAFF.